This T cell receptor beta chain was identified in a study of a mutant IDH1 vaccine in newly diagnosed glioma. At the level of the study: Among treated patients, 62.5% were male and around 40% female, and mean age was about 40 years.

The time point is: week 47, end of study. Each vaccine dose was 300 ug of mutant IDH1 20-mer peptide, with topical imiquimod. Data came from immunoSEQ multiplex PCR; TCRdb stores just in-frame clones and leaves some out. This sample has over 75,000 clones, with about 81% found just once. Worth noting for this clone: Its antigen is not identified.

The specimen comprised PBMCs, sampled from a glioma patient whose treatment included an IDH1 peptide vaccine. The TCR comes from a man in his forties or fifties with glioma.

The CDR3 sequence is CASSLSAAWGVEKLFF. The DNA of the CDR3 is TGTGCCAGCAGCTTGTCGGCAGCCTGGGGAGTTGAAAAACTGTTTTTT. This chain links TRBV5-5 with TRBJ1-4; D call uncertain. V was clipped by 1 base and J by 7 bases, with 17 bases between them. In germline, CDR1 is SGHKS, CDR2 YYEKEE (reference sequence). This CDR3 spans 16 amino acids.